The clone carrying this T cell receptor beta chain is a singleton in its sample. The data derive from a study of blood T cell repertoires in COVID-19. Whole-study context: COVID-19 samples, acute and convalescent, were from the United States, Italy and Spain. Nucleic acid was either cDNA or gDNA, and it came from T cells, B-cell-depleted T cells, or PBMCs.

Followed longitudinally, the Seattle patients had been enrolled during active infection. The CDR3 is 15 amino acids. V lost 3 bases to trimming and J lost 7 bases; unmatched junction nucleotides: 13. The V gene's germline CDR1 is DFQATT and CDR2 SNEGSKA (reference sequence). The data were produced by immunoSEQ multiplex PCR, yet TCRdb's version contains in-frame clones alone and is incomplete. The profile shows fewer than 25,000 clones, roughly 91% of them singletons. This sequence joins TRBV20-1 and TRBJ2-7; 9 bases are a match to TRBD2. The TCR comes from a man between 65 and 85 years old with COVID-19, enrolled during active disease. Sequences were obtained from peripheral blood. This chain's CDR3 is CSASPPGLALGEQYF. DNA of the CDR3: TGCAGTGCTAGTCCTCCGGGACTAGCATTGGGTGAGCAGTACTTC.